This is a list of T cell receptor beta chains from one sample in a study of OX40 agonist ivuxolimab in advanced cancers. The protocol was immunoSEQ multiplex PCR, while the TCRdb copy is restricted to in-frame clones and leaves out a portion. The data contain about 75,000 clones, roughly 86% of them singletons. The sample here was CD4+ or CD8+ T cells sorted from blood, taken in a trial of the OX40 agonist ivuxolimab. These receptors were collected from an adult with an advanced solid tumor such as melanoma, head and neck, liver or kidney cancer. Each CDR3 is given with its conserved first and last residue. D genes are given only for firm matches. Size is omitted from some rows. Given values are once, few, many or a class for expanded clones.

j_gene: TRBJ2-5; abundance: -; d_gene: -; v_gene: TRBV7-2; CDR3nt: TGTGCCAGCAGCTTAGATTCGGGGGGCTCCCGGGAGACCCAGTACTTC; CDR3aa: CASSLDSGGSRETQYF
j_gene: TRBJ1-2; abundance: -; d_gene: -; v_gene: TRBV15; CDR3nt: TGTGCCACCAGCGGGGGCGCGCGCTATGGCTACACCTTC; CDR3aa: CATSGGARYGYTF
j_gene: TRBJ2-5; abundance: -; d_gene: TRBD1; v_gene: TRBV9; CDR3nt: TGTGCCAGCAGCGAGGGGGACAGCTCTAGAGGGCAAGAGACCCAGTACTTC; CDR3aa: CASSEGDSSRGQETQYF
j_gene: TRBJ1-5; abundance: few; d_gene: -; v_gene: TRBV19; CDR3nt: TGTGCCAGTAGTACGGGGGGGTTGAATCAGCCCCAGCATTTT; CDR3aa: CASSTGGLNQPQHF
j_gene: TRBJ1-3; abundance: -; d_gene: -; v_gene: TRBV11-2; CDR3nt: TGTGCCAGCAGCCTCGGAACCTACTCGAGCTCTGGAAACACCATATATTTT; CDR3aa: CASSLGTYSSSGNTIYF
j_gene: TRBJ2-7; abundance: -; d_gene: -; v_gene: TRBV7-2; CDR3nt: TGTGCCAGCAGCTTAAAAGGTGGATGGAACGGCGAGCAGTACTTC; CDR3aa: CASSLKGGWNGEQYF
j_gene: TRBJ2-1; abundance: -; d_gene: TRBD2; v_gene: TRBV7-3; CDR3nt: TGTGCCAGCAGCCCCAGGACTAGCGGGAGGAGCTCCTACAATGAGCAGTTCTTC; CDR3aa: CASSPRTSGRSSYNEQFF
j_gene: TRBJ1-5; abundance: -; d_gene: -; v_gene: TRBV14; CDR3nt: TGTGCCAGCAGCCTGGGGGGGGGCAATCAGCCCCAGCATTTT; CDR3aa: CASSLGGGNQPQHF
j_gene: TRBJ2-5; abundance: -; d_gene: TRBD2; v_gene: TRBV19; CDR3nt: TGTGCCAGTAACGGACTAGCCCAAGGATTGTACTTC; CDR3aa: CASNGLAQGLYF
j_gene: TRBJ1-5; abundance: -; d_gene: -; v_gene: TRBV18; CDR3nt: TGTGCCAGCTCACCGGTGGACATGGCCAATCAGCCCCAGCATTTT; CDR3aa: CASSPVDMANQPQHF
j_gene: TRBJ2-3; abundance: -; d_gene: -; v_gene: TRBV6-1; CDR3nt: TGTGCCAGCAGAAAAAGTTGGAGCACAGATACGCAGTATTTT; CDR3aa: CASRKSWSTDTQYF
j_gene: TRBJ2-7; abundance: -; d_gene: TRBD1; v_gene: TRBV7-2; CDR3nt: TGTGCCAGTTCCCGGGACAGGCTCCCCTACGAGCAGTACTTC; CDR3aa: CASSRDRLPYEQYF
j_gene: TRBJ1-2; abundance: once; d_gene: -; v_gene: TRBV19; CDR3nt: TGTGCCAGTACCAAACGGGAGTATGGCTACACCTTC; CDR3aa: CASTKREYGYTF
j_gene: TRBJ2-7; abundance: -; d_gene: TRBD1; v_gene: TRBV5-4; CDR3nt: TGTGCCAGCAGCCCATGGACAGGGGTCGGCGAGCAGTACTTC; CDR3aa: CASSPWTGVGEQYF
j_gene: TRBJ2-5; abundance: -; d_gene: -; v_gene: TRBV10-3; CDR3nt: TGTGCCATCAGTGACAAACAAGAGAGCCAGTACTTC; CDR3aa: CAISDKQESQYF
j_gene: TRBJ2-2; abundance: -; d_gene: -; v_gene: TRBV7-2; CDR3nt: TGTGCCAGCAGCGAGTCGGTTGGGACCGGGGAGCTGTTTTTT; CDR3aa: CASSESVGTGELFF
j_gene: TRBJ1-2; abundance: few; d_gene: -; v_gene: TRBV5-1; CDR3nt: TGCGCCAGCAGCTTGGGCCTCGAACAAGGCTACACCTTC; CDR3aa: CASSLGLEQGYTF
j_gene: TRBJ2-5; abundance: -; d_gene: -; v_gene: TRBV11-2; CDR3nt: TGTGCCAGCAGCTTAGCTGGGGCAGGTCAGACCCAGTACTTC; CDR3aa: CASSLAGAGQTQYF
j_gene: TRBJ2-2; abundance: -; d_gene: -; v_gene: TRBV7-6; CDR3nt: TGTGCCAGCAGCTTCTACGGGGAGCTGTTTTTT; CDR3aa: CASSFYGELFF
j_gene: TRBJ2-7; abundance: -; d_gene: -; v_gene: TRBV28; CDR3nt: TGTGCCAGCAGTGCGATCAGGGGCCAATTCTACGAGCAGTACTTC; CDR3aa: CASSAIRGQFYEQYF
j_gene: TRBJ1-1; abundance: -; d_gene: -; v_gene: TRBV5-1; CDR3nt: TGCGCCAGCAGCCCTCCTGAACAGAAGAACACTGAAGCTTTCTTT; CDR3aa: CASSPPEQKNTEAFF
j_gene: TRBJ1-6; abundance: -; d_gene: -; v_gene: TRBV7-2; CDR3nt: TGTGCCAGCAGCTGGACTTTTTCACCAGTTTATAATTCACCCCTCCACTTT; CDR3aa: CASSWTFSPVYNSPLHF
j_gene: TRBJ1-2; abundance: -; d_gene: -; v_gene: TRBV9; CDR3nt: TGTGCCAGCAGCGTTAACTATGGCTACACCTTC; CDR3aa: CASSVNYGYTF
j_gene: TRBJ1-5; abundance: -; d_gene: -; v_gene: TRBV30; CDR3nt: TGTGCCTGGAGTGTACTAAATCAGCCCCAGCATTTT; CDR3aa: CAWSVLNQPQHF
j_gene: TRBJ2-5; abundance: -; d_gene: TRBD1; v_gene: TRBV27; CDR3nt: TGTGCCAGCAGTGCCTGGACAGGCCCCGGCCAAGAGACCCAGTACTTC; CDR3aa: CASSAWTGPGQETQYF
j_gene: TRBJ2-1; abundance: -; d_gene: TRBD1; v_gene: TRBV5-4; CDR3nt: TGTGCCAGCAACCCTGGGGGACAGGGTGGGAATGAGCAGTTCTTC; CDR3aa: CASNPGGQGGNEQFF
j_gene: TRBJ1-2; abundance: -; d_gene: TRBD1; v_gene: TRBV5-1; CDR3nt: TGCGCCAGCAGCCCAAAGAGGACAGGTGGTTTGATTGCTAACTATGGCTACACCTTC; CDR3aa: CASSPKRTGGLIANYGYTF
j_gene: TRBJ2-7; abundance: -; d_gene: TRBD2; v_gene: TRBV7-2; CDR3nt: TGTGCCAGCAGCCAAAGCGGGAGACAGGTCGAGCAGTACTTC; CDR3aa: CASSQSGRQVEQYF
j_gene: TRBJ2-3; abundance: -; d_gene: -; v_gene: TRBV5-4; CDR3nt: TGTGCCAGCAGAGGGACCACAGATACGCAGTATTTT; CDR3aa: CASRGTTDTQYF
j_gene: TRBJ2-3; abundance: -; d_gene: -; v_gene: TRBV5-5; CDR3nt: TGTGCCAGCAGCTCCTCCCTGAGACCCACAGATACGCAGTATTTT; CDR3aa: CASSSSLRPTDTQYF
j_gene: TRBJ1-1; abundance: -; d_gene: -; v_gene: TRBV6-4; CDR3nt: TGTGCCAGCAGTGCTTCGGGGGGGCGCGGGACTGAAGCTTTCTTT; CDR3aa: CASSASGGRGTEAFF
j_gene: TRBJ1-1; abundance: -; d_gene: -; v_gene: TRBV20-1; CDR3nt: TGCAGTGCCCCCGAGCGAGTGGAAGCTTTCTTT; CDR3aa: CSAPERVEAFF
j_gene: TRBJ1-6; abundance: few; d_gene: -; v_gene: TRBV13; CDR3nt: TGTGCCAGCAGTTCCCGGGGATATAATTCACCCCTCCACTTT; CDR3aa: CASSSRGYNSPLHF
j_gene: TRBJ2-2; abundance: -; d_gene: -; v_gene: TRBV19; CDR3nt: TGTGCCAGTAGTATCGGGCAGGGGATAAAGACCGGGGAGCTGTTTTTT; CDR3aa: CASSIGQGIKTGELFF
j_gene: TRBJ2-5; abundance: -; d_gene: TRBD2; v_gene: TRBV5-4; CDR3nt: TGTGCCAGCAGCTTAGCGGGAGAGAAGACCCAGTACTTC; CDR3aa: CASSLAGEKTQYF
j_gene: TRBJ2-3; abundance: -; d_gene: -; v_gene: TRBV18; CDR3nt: TGTGCCAGCTCCCGAGGCGTATCCACAGATACGCAGTATTTT; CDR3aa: CASSRGVSTDTQYF
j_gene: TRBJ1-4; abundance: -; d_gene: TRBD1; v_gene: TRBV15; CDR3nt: TGTGCCACCAGGGAGGGTCCCGGACAGGGGTACGAAAAACTGTTTTTT; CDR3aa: CATREGPGQGYEKLFF
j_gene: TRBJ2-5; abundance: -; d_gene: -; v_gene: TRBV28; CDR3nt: TGTGCCAGCAGTTTCGTCTGGGACACACAGTACCAAGAGACCCAGTACTTC; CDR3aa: CASSFVWDTQYQETQYF
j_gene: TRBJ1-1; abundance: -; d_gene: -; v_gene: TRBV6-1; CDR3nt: TGTGCCAGCAGTATCACAGGGAACACTGAAGCTTTCTTT; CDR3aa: CASSITGNTEAFF
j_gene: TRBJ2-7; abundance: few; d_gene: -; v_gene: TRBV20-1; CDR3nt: TGCAGTGGGGGGATCTCCTACGAGCAGTACTTC; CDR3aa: CSGGISYEQYF
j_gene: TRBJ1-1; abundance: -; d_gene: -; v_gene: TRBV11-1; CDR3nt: TGTGCCAGCAGCTTTGGTCCCGACCGAACTGAAGCTTTCTTT; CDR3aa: CASSFGPDRTEAFF
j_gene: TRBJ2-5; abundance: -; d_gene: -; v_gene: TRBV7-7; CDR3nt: TGTGCCAGCAGCCCTTCGGGGTGGGAGACCCAGTACTTC; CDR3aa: CASSPSGWETQYF
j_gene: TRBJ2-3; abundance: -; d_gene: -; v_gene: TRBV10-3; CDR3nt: TGTGCCACCGGGGGTGGAGGGGGTCTTGCTAGCGGCACAGATACGCAGTATTTT; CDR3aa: CATGGGGGLASGTDTQYF
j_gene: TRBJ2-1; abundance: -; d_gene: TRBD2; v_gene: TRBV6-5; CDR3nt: TGTGCCAGCAGTTCCCTGGGACTAGCGGGACCCCAGCAGTTCTTC; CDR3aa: CASSSLGLAGPQQFF
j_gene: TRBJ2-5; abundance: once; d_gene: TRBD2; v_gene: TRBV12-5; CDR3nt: TGTGCTAGTGGTTACGAGATGGGACTAGCCGAAGAACAAGAGACCCAGTACTTC; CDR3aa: CASGYEMGLAEEQETQYF
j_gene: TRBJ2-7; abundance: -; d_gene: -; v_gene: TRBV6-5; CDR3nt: TGTGCCAGCAAGCGACCCAACCCTCCCCACGAGCAGTACTTC; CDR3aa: CASKRPNPPHEQYF
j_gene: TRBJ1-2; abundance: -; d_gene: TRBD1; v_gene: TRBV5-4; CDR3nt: TGTGCCAGCAGCTTGGTCGACAGGGGCCCGAGGGGCTACACCTTC; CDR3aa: CASSLVDRGPRGYTF
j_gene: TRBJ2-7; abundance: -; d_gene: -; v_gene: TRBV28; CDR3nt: TGTGCCAGCAGTCCCCTGGGATACGAGCAGTACTTC; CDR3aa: CASSPLGYEQYF
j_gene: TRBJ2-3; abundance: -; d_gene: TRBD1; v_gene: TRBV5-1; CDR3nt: TGCGCCAGCAGCTCCAGGGTGGGGACAGGGGTAGATACGCAGTATTTT; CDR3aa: CASSSRVGTGVDTQYF
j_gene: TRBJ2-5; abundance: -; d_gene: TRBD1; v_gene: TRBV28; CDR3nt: TGTGCCAGCAGTTTACATTGGACAGGGAGACAGACCCAGTACTTC; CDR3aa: CASSLHWTGRQTQYF
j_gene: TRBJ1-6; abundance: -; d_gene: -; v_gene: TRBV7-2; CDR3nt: TGTGCCAGCAGCTCCGGGGACTCCTGGAATTCACCCCTCCACTTT; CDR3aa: CASSSGDSWNSPLHF
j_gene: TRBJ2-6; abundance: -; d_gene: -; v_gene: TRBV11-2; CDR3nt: TGTGCCAGCAGCTTAGTTAGGGGCTCTGGGGCCAACGTCCTGACTTTC; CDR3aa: CASSLVRGSGANVLTF
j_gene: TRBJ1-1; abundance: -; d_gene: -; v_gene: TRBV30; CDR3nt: TGTGCCTGGAGTACCGGCACTGAAGCTTTCTTT; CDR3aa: CAWSTGTEAFF
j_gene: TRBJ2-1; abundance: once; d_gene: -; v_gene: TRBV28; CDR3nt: TGTGCCAGCGGTCCACAGCAGTTCTTC; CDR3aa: CASGPQQFF
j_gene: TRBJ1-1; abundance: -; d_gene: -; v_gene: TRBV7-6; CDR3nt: TGTGCCAGCAGCGAGGACTTGGGGTCTGAAGCTTTCTTT; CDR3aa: CASSEDLGSEAFF
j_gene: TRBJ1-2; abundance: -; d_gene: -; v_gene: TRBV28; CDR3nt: TGTGCCAGCACCTGGGGGACTTCCTATGGCTACACCTTC; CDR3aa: CASTWGTSYGYTF
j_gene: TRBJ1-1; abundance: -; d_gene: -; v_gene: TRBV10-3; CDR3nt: TGTGCCATCATATCCGTGAACACTGAAGCTTTCTTT; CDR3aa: CAIISVNTEAFF
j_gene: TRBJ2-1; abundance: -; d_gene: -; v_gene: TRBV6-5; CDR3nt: TGTGCCAGCAAGGTTTGGGATAGCAATGAGCAGTTCTTC; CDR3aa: CASKVWDSNEQFF
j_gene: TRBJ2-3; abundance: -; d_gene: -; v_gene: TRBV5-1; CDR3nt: TGCGCCAGCAGCTTGGCGATCGACTCCCCCACAGATACGCAGTATTTT; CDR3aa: CASSLAIDSPTDTQYF